This T cell receptor (beta chain) came from a study of OX40 agonist ivuxolimab in advanced cancers. Data came from immunoSEQ multiplex PCR; TCRdb stores just in-frame clones and leaves some out. The sample includes tens of thousands of clones, around four fifths seen only once; the top ten take 1.5% to 2%. The germline V and J ends were trimmed by 7 bases and 6 bases, with 13 bases remaining between them. Germline V gene lookup returns CDR1 SNHLY and CDR2 FYNNEI. CDR3 size: 14 residues. This specimen was CD4+ or CD8+ T cells sorted from blood, taken in a trial of the OX40 agonist ivuxolimab. This clonotype was obtained from an adult with an advanced solid tumor such as melanoma, head and neck, liver or kidney cancer. The V gene is TRBV2, the J gene TRBJ1-6; D gene unclear. The CDR3 loop reads CASTVGAINSPLHF. Here the CDR3 DNA reads TGTGCCAGCACAGTGGGAGCGATTAATTCACCCCTCCACTTT.